This is a list of T cell receptor beta chains from one sample in a study of blood T cells in healthy people across ages. TCRdb used MiXCR to reprocess the 5' RACE reads, holding one entry per CDR3 protein. The data hold about 930,000 distinct CDR3 sequences, with roughly 29% observed a single time. The same sample was also used in a study of T cells of mothers and their children.

What was sequenced was blood. These receptors originate from a middle-aged woman in good health. Both conserved end residues are part of each CDR3.

>TRBV30
CAWIASGNEQYF
>TRBV14
CASSPSHRLRQETQYF
>TRBV3-1
CASSHGYEQFF
>TRBV28
CASSLRTGRNYGYTF
>TRBV5-6
CVSSWTGTGLIGEQYF
>TRBV4-2
CASSQVLTRGIEQYF
>TRBV9
CASSESPDYNSPLHF
>TRBV29-1
CSVIQGTSGNTIYF
>TRBV20-1
CSASGSRTDTQYF
>TRBV28
CASSLAPIGSGRLETQYF
>TRBV28
CASSLDTGLGDTEAFF
>TRBV7-8
CASSSPMTESTDTQYF
>TRBV25-1
CASSEYRGGQRSGANVLTF
>TRBV20-1
CSARETGGTKNIQYF
>TRBV2
CASNRGADTQYF
>TRBV7-2
CASSSPVGGNEKLFF
>TRBV20-1
CSARGGSGEAFF
>TRBV6-6
CASSKAGTDHRGGELFF
>TRBV5-1
CASRIRAGDSYEQYF
>TRBV6-1
CASIQGATEAFF
>TRBV6-5
CASSYSTRNNNEQFF
>TRBV14
CASSQSSSRFTVEAFF
>TRBV20-1
CSADLGQGYNEQFF
>TRBV28
CASTLNGLYGYTF
>TRBV3-1
CASSHSTQLKGTDTQYF